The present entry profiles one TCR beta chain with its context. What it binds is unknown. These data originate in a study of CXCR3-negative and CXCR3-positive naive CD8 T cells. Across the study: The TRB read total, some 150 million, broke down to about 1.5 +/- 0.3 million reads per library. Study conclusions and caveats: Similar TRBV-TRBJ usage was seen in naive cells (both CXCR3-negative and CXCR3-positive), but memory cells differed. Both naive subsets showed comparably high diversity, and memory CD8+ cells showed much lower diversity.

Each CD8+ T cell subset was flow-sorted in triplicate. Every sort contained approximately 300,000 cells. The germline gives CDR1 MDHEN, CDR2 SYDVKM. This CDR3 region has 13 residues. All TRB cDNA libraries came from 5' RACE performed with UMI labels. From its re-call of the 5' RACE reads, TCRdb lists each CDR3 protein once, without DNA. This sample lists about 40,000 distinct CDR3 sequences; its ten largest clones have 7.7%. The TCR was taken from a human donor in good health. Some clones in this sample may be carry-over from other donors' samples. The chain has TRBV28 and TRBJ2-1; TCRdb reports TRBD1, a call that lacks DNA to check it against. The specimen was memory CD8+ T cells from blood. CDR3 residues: CASSPRGLNEQFF.